The clone carrying this T cell receptor beta chain was seen a single time. The V gene end was trimmed by 1 base and the J gene end by 7 bases; junction bases not matched to a gene: 22. CDR1 and CDR2 (germline): MNHEY, SVGEGT. This CDR3 comprises 21 residues. Participants' own reports of clinical history determined their cohort assignment. Per the original data handling: Amplification from reference gene primers served as the basis for estimated nucleated cell counts. Sequencing used immunoSEQ multiplex PCR; TCRdb keeps in-frame clones, though not all of them. V, J and clone size reflect that table, while D and trimming were determined from the DNA. The table lists fewer than 300,000 clones, around nine tenths of them singletons, with 1% to 1.3% in the top ten. This record comes from a study of blood T cell repertoires in COVID-19.

The sequence came from a woman under 40 who had recovered from COVID-19. The sample taken for sequencing was PBMCs or T cells enriched from blood (not recorded which). The chain uses TRBV6-2 or TRBV6-3 and TRBJ2-1, with 10 bases fitting TRBD1. The chain's CDR3 is CASSYLSRDRGLAGVLNEQFF. CDR3 nucleotides: TGTGCCAGCAGTTACTTAAGCCGAGACAGGGGGCTAGCGGGCGTCTTGAATGAGCAGTTCTTC.